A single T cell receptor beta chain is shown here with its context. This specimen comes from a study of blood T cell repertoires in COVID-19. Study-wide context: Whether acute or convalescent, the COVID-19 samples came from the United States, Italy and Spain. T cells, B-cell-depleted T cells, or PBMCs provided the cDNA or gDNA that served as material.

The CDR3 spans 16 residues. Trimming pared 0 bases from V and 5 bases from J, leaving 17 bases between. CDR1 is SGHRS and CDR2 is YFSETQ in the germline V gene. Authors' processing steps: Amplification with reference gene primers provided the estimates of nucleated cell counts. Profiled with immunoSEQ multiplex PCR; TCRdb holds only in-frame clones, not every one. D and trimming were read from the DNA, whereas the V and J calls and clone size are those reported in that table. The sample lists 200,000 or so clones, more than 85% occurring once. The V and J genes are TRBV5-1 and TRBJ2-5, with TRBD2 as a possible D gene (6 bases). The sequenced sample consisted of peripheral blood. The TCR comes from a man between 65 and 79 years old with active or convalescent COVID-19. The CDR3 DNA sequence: TGCGCCAGCAGCTTGGACGGGCGGGGATGGGGGGAGACCCAGTACTTC. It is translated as CASSLDGRGWGETQYF.